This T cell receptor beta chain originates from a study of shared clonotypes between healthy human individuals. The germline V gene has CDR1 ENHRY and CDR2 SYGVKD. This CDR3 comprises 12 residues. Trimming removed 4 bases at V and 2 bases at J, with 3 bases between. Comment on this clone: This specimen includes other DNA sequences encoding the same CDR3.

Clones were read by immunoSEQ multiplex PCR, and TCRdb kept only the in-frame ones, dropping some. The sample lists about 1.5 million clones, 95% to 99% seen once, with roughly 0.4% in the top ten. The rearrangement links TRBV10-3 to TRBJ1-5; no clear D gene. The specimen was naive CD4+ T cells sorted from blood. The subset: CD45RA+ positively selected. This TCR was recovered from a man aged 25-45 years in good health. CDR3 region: CAISGGNQPQHF. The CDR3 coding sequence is TGTGCCATCAGTGGTGGCAATCAGCCCCAGCATTTT.